This T cell receptor beta chain stems from a study of T cell changes during pregnancy in multiple sclerosis (dated by TCRdb to 2018 to 2020). Study-wide context: In women with multiple sclerosis, the researchers looked at how the T cell repertoire shifted as pregnancy progressed.

The library was produced with the immunoSEQ multiplex PCR assay. TCRdb retrieved this table from immuneACCESS and kept in-frame rearrangements only. Not all clones are present; in checked studies, unresolved V genes account for under half, and no reason is known for the remainder. The sample table lists some 52,000 clones, just over 90% of them with a count of one. The ten largest clones capture about 0.37% of the sample. As to this clone: Its recognized antigen is unknown. Base qualities are not at hand, and no much larger clone is one base apart.

V was cut back by 6 bases and J by 0 bases, leaving a gap of 9 bases between them. Reading the germline V gene gives CDR1 SGHDN and CDR2 FVKESK. CDR3 length: 14 amino acids, cysteine to phenylalanine. The entry retains the CDR3 DNA only, 42 bases that are in frame from base 1. The specimen was CD4+ T cells from peripheral blood mononuclear cells, collected before pregnancy. This clonotype was obtained from a female donor with multiple sclerosis, enrolled in a pregnancy study. The chain links TRBV14 with TRBJ2-1; TRBD1 is a weak D gene call, 5 bases matching. The CDR3 region: CASSRQSSYNEQFF. The DNA sequence is as follows: TGTGCCAGCAGTCGACAGAGCTCCTACAATGAGCAGTTCTTC. Outside the CDR3, residues come from the reference TRBV14 and TRBJ2-1 proteins, so the full variable domain is: EAGVTQFPSHSVIEKGQTVTLRCDPISGHDNLYWYRRVMGKEIKFLLHFVKESKQDESGMPNNRFLAERTGGTYSTLKVQPAELEDSGVYFCASSRQSSYNEQFFGPGTRLTVL.